Given below is one T cell receptor (beta chain) in context. Antigen unknown. The sample is drawn from a study of cytomegalovirus exposure and HLA in healthy donors. Findings and limits, study-wide: Most of the TCR beta V segments (in an earlier analysis) were productive either about 87% or about 30% of the time.

The V segment lost 6 bases and the J segment 7 bases; nucleotides outside the gene matches: 8. Germline CDR1 SNHLY, CDR2 FYNNEI. The CDR3 is 14 residues long. With 60 Vbeta and 13 Jbeta primers, the PCR was carried out. TCRdb keeps only in-frame clones here, not all; method: immunoSEQ multiplex PCR. The table lists approximately 140,000 clones. Input material: PBMCs. This sequence was found in a middle-aged woman in good health and CMV-seronegative. The chain has TRBV2 and TRBJ1-4; TRBD1 agrees at 7 bases. This chain's CDR3 is CASSRQGSIEKLFF. The CDR3, as DNA: TGTGCCAGCAGCCGACAGGGAAGTATTGAAAAACTGTTTTTT.